One sample yielded the 18 T cell receptor beta chains listed below, sequenced in a study of identical twins (dated by TCRdb to the mid-2010s). Library method: 5' RACE. The listed sequencing device is Illumina HiSeq 2000. The public reads were quality trimmed at Q25 with fastp and then assembled into clones with MiXCR by TCRdb, keeping productive beta chains. Each entry is one CDR3 protein sequence, shown with its most common DNA and genes. Across this sample there are about 690,000 distinct CDR3 sequences, with over 20% seen only once. Around 4.5% of the sample rests with the top ten. The same sample was also used in a study of T cells expressing NK-cell markers.

Sequencing input: PBMCs. The receptors here all came from a woman aged 18-29 years in good health.

V is TRBV5-1 and J is TRBJ1-2, with TRBD1 identical over 9 bases. CDR3 length equals 14 residues. With V trimmed by 1 base and J by 8 bases, 6 bases remained unmatched. Germline CDR1 is SGHRS and CDR2 is YFSETQ. The CDR3 reads CASSLRWTGDGYTF. CDR3 sequence (DNA): TGCGCCAGCAGCTTGAGGTGGACAGGGGACGGCTACACCTTC.

This clonotype has a handful of counts. The J gene is TRBJ1-1, the V gene TRBV10-2; D unresolved. The CDR3 has 12 amino acids. Germline V gives CDR1 WSHSY, CDR2 SAAADI. Deletions cut 7 bases from V and 4 bases from J, with 10 bases between. In DNA, the CDR3 is TGCGCCAGCAAGTCAGGAGGCACTGAAGCTTTCTTT. As protein: CASKSGGTEAFF.

In this sample, this clonotype turned up a few times. V is TRBV20-1 and J is TRBJ2-3; the D is unclear. CDR3 size: 11 residues. Deletions cut 5 bases from V and 5 bases from J, with 8 bases between. CDR1 is DFQATT and CDR2 is SNEGSKA in the germline V gene (reference sequence). The CDR3 DNA follows: TGCAGTGCTCCCTTCGGAGATACGCAGTATTTT. Amino acids: CSAPFGDTQYF.

This clonotype was observed a handful of times. The DNA for the CDR3 is TGTGCCAGCAGCCGAGCCGGGACAGGGGACTACGAGCAGTACTTC. Its protein is CASSRAGTGDYEQYF. The chain recombines TRBV3-1 with TRBJ2-7; 10 positions agree with TRBD1. With V trimmed by 4 bases and J by 3 bases, 6 bases remained unmatched. Germline CDR1 and CDR2: LGHDT and YNNKEL (reference sequence). This CDR3 has 15 amino acids.

The rearrangement joins TRBV12-3 or TRBV12-4 to TRBJ2-7, with D unclear. V lost 6 bases and J 3 bases, leaving 9 bases between the germline ends. The CDR3 has 12 amino acids. CDR3 bases: TGTGCCAGCAGCTTCATCCGCTACGAGCAGTACTTC. This gives the protein CASSFIRYEQYF.

The rearrangement links TRBV4-2 to TRBJ2-7; D remains ambiguous. Looked up from germline, CDR1 is LGHNA and CDR2 is YNFKEQ. The CDR3 runs 16 residues. V was cut by 1 base and J by 3 bases, with 16 bases left in between. The chain's CDR3 is CASSQGAQRSYYEQYF. In DNA, the CDR3 is TGTGCCAGCAGCCAAGGGGCACAGCGCTCGTACTACGAGCAGTACTTC.

CDR3 bases: TGCGCCAGCAGCTTGGCTGCGGGAGGAACCACCGGGGAGCTGTTTTTT. It yields the protein CASSLAAGGTTGELFF. The genes are TRBV5-1 and TRBJ2-2; the match to TRBD2 covers 8 bases. This CDR3 has 16 amino acids. Unmatched junction bases numbered 5, after V lost 0 bases and J lost 4 bases. CDR1 and CDR2 from the germline V gene are SGHRS and YFSETQ.

This clonotype was counted a few times. The chain combines TRBV20-1 with TRBJ1-1; weak D call: TRBD1 (5 bases). This CDR3 has 12 amino acids. CDR1 is DFQATT, CDR2 SNEGSKA, per germline (reference sequence). V dropped 3 bases and J dropped 4 bases, with 9 bases sitting between them. CDR3 in amino acids: CSARGESTEAFF. In nucleotides, the CDR3 is TGCAGTGCTAGGGGGGAGTCCACTGAAGCTTTCTTT.

As regards this clonotype: This may arise from a read error, as a much more abundant clone is one base away. The genes are TRBV11-3 and TRBJ2-1; TRBD1 agrees at 9 bases. The CDR3 sequence is 16 residues long. Germline V gene sequence: CDR1 SGHNT, CDR2 YENEEA. The CDR3 here is CAGSFSSGQGVYEQFF. The CDR3 DNA follows: TGTGCCGGCAGCTTTTCTTCGGGACAGGGTGTTTATGAGCAGTTCTTC.

The V and J genes are TRBV7-3 and TRBJ2-7, with a weak D call TRBD1 (5 bases). The germline gives CDR1 SGHTA, CDR2 FQGTGA. V lost 5 bases and J lost 10, with 18 bases in between. CDR3 length: 13 residues. Here the CDR3 reads CASSDKGTGTQYF. For the CDR3, the DNA is TGTGCCAGCAGCGACAAAGGTACAGGCACTCAGTACTTC.

This clonotype was found a few times. The V gene is TRBV12-3 or TRBV12-4, the J gene TRBJ2-1, with 9 positions matching TRBD2. Trimming cost V 5 bases and J 7 bases; bases outside gene matches: 6. The length of the CDR3 is 14 residues. The CDR3 coding sequence is TGTGCCAGCAGTCCCCTAGCGGGACTGAATGAGCAGTTCTTC. This sequence encodes CASSPLAGLNEQFF.

The gene calls are TRBV7-9 and TRBJ2-3, with 8 bases that match TRBD2. V lost 6 bases and J lost 2; bases outside the gene matches: 7. Per germline, CDR1 SEHNR and CDR2 FQNEAQ (reference sequence). CDR3 length: 15 amino acids. The CDR3 spells CASSPAGLVTDTQYF. The CDR3 nucleotides read TGTGCCAGCAGTCCGGCGGGACTAGTCACAGATACGCAGTATTTT.

This clonotype appeared many times. Being one base from a much bigger clone, this may be a read error. CDR3 coding DNA: TGTGCCAGCAGCCCCTACCATGAGCAGTTCTTC. Translation: CASSPYHEQFF. The gene calls are TRBV12-3 or TRBV12-4 and TRBJ2-1; no reliable D call. This CDR3 is 11 amino acids long.

This clonotype appeared many times. The rearrangement joins TRBV6-1 to TRBJ1-2; 7 nucleotides align to TRBD1. V lost 10 bases, J lost 4 bases, and 12 bases stayed unmatched. CDR1 and CDR2 from the germline V gene are MNHNS and SASEGT. This CDR3 has 14 residues. The chain's CDR3 is CATIETGWGYGYTF. The DNA of the CDR3 is TGTGCCACCATAGAGACAGGGTGGGGCTATGGCTACACCTTC.

V gene TRBV6-5 combines with J gene TRBJ2-7; D gene uncertain. Germline V gene sequence: CDR1 MNHEY, CDR2 SVGAGI. The CDR3 has 15 amino acids. Trimming left V 2 bases short and J 2 bases short, with 13 bases between. The CDR3 nucleotides read TGTGCCAGCAGTTACAGCTTTTCCTTTACCTACGAGCAGTACTTC. It encodes CASSYSFSFTYEQYF.

Details on this clonotype: A junction end diverges from the germline sequence, so it may reflect a read error. The gene calls are TRBV20-1 and TRBJ2-1; 7 bases fit TRBD2. CDR1 and CDR2 (germline): DFQATT, SNEGSKA (reference sequence). The CDR3 runs to 16 residues. CDR3 residues: CCARDRTGGNLNEQFF. In DNA, the CDR3 is TGCTGTGCTAGAGATCGAACGGGGGGAAATCTCAATGAGCAGTTCTTC.

This clonotype was seen only a few times. The chain links TRBV14 to TRBJ1-1; no reliable D call. Germline values: CDR1 SGHDN, CDR2 FVKESK. This CDR3 has 16 amino acids. Trimming took 2 bases from V and 1 from J, leaving 14 bases between them. The CDR3 bases are TGTGCCAGCAGCCAAAGACGCGTCGGGTGGAACACTGAAGCTTTCTTT. Residues: CASSQRRVGWNTEAFF.

This clonotype was observed a few times. The gene calls are TRBV20-1 and TRBJ2-7, with TRBD2 matching 8 bases. Germline V gives CDR1 DFQATT, CDR2 SNEGSKA (reference sequence). The CDR3 is 15 residues long. V lost 0 bases, J lost 4 bases, and 8 bases stayed unmatched. The CDR3 DNA reads TGCAGTGCTAGAGACGCCGGGACTAGAGTTTACGAGCAGTACTTC. Protein: CSARDAGTRVYEQYF.